This T cell receptor (beta chain) was captured in a study of tumor-infiltrating lymphocytes in localized non-small cell lung cancer. Data came from immunoSEQ multiplex PCR; TCRdb stores just in-frame clones and leaves some out. The data hold 27,000 or so clones, with 70% to 90% observed a single time. Germline loops: CDR1 SGHNT, CDR2 YENEEA. This CDR3 has 19 residues. V was pared by 0 bases and J by 0 bases, with 18 bases between. Sequenced input: lung tumor tissue. The sequence derives from a human donor with non-small cell lung cancer. The chain employs TRBV11-3 and TRBJ1-3, with no clear D. CDR3 DNA sequence: TGTGCCAGCAGCTTAGAGAGGCTCGGGGATCCGAGCTCTGGAAACACCATATATTTT. Encoded protein: CASSLERLGDPSSGNTIYF.